This T cell receptor beta chain was sequenced during a study of spatial heterogeneity in lung cancer. CDR1 is SGDLS, CDR2 YYNGEE, per germline. This CDR3 spans 15 amino acids. V was shortened by 3 bases and J by 2 bases, with 13 bases between the two germline ends. This clonotype is classed as medium-sized. Its antigen is unidentified. The size of this beta chain means little, since it is a stray read in a library made for alpha chains. Stated time point: sample taken at primary tumor resection. Donors were 55 to 75 untreated early-stage non-small cell lung cancer patients. Every cDNA TCR molecule received its own unique molecular identifier. TCRdb used MiXCR to reprocess the 5' RACE reads, holding one entry per CDR3 protein. The sample holds 5,500 to 9,000 distinct CDR3 sequences, roughly 14% seen once. Overall study findings and caveats: Counts that tracked tumor mutation counts were those of expanded intratumoral alpha and beta TCRs.

This sample comprised lung tumor tissue, obtained at surgery. This receptor was obtained from a male donor with early-stage non-small cell lung cancer. The chain couples TRBV9 to TRBJ2-3; no reliable D call. CDR3 sequence reads: CASSASAFYTDTQYF. CDR3 DNA: TGTGCCAGCAGCGCATCGGCCTTTTACACAGATACGCAGTATTTT.